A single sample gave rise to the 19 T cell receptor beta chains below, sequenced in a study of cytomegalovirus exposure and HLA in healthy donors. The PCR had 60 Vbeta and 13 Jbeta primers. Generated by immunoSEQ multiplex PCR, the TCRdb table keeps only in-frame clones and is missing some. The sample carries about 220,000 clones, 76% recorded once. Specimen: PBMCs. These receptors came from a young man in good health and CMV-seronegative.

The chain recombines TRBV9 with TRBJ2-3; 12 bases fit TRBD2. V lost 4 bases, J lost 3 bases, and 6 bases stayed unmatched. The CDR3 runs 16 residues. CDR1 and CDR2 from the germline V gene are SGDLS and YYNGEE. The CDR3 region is CASSLTLAGGTDTQYF. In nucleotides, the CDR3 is TGTGCCAGCAGCCTCACACTAGCGGGGGGTACAGATACGCAGTATTTT.

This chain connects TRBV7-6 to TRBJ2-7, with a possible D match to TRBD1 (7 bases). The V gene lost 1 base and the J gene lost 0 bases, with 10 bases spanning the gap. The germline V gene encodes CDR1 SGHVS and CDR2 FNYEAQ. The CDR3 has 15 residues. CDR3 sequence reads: CASSLDRGLSYEQYF. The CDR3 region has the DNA TGTGCCAGCAGCTTAGACAGGGGACTCTCCTACGAGCAGTACTTC. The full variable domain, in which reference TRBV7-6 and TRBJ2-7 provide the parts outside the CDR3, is GAGVSQSPRYKVTKRGQDVALRCDPISGHVSLYWYRQALGQGPEFLTYFNYEAQQDKSGLPNDRFSAERPEGSISTLTIQRTEQRDSAMYRCASSLDRGLSYEQYFGPGTRLTVT.

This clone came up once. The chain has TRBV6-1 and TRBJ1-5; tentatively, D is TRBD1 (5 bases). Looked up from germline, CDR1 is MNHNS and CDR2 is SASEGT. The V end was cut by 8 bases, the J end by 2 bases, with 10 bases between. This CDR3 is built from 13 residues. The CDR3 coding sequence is TGTGCCAGCCGAAGACAGCGCAATCAGCCCCAGCATTTT. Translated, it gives CASRRQRNQPQHF.

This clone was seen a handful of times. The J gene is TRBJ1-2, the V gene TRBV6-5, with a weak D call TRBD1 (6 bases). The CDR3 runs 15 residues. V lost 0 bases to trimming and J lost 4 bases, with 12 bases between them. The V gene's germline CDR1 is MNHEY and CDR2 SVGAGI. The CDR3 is CASSYSTGWPYGYTF. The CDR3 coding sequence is TGTGCCAGCAGTTACTCAACAGGGTGGCCCTATGGCTACACCTTC.

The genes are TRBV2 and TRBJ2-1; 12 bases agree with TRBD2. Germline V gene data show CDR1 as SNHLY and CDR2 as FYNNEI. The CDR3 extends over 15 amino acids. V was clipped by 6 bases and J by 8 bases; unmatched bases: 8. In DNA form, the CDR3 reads TGTGCCAGCAGCGCTACTAGCGGGAGGCGACATGAGCAGTTCTTC. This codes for CASSATSGRRHEQFF. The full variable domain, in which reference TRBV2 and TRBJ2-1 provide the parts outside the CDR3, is EPEVTQTPSHQVTQMGQEVILRCVPISNHLYFYWYRQILGQKVEFLVSFYNNEISEKSEIFDDQFSVERPDGSNFTLKIRSTKLEDSAMYFCASSATSGRRHEQFFGPGTRLTVL.

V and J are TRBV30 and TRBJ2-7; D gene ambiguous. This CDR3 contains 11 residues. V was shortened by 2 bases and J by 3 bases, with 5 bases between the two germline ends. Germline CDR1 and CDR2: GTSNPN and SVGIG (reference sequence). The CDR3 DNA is TGTGCCTGGAGTTCCCTCTACGAGCAGTACTTC. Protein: CAWSSLYEQYF.

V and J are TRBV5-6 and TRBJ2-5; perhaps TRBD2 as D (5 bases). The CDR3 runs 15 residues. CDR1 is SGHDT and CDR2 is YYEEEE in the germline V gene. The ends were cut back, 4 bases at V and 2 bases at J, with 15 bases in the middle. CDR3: CASSAAGGLQETQYF. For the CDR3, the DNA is TGTGCCAGCAGCGCCGCTGGCGGGCTTCAAGAGACCCAGTACTTC.

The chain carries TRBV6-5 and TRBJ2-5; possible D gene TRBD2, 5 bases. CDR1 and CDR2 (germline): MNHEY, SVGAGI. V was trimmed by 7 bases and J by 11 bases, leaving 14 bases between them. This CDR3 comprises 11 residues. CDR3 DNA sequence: TGTGCCAGCACCGATGGGTGGGAGCAGTACTTC. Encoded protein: CASTDGWEQYF.

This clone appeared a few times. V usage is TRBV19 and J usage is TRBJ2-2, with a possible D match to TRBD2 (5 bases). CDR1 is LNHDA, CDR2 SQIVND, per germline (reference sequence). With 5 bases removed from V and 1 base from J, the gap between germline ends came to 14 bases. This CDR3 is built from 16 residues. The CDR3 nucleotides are TGTGCCAGTAGTCCGATAAGAGGACTGAACACCGGGGAGCTGTTTTTT. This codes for CASSPIRGLNTGELFF.

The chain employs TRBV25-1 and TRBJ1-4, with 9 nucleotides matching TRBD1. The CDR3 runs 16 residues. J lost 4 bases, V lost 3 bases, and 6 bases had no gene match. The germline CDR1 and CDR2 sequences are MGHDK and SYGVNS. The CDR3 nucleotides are TGTGCCAGCAGTGATAGAACAGGGGGCCTTAATGAAAAACTGTTTTTT. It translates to CASSDRTGGLNEKLFF.

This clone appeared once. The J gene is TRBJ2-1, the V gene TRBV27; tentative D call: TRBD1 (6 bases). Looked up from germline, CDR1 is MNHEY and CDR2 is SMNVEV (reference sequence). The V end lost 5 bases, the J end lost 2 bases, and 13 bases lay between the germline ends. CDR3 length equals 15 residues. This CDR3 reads CASSHRQVTYNEQFF. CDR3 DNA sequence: TGTGCCAGCAGTCATCGACAGGTTACCTACAATGAGCAGTTCTTC.

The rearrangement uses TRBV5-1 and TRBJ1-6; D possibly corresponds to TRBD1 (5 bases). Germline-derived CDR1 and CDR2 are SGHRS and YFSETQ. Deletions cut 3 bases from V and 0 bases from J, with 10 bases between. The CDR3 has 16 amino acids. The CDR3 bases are TGCGCCAGCAGCTGGGGCCTCAGCTCCTATAATTCACCCCTCCACTTT. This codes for CASSWGLSSYNSPLHF.

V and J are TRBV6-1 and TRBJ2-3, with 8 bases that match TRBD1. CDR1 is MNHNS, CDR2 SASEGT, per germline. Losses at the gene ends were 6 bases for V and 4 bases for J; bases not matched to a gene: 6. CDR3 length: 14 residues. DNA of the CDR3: TGTGCCAGCAGCTACAGGGGGATCCCAGATACGCAGTATTTT. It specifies CASSYRGIPDTQYF.

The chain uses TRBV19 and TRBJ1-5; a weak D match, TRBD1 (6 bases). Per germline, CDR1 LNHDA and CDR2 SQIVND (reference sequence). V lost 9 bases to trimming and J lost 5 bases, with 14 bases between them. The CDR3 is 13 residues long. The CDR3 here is CASTGFGYQPQHF. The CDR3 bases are TGTGCCAGCACAGGGTTTGGGTATCAGCCCCAGCATTTT. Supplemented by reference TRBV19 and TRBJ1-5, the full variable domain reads DGGITQSPKYLFRKEGQNVTLSCEQNLNHDAMYWYRQDPGQGLRLIYYSQIVNDFQKGDIAEGYSVSREKKESFPLTVTSAQKNPTAFYLCASTGFGYQPQHFGDGTRLSIL.

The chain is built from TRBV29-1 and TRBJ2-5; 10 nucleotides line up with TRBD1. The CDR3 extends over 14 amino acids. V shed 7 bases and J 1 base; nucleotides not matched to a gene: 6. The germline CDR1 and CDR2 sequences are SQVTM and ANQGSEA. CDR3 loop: CSGRDRGVQETQYF. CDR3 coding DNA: TGCAGCGGACGGGACAGGGGTGTCCAAGAGACCCAGTACTTC.

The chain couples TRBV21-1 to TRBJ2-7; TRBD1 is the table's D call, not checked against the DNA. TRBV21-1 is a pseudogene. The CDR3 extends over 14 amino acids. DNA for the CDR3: TGTGCCAGCATCAAAAGACAGGGCCTCTACGAGCAGTACTTC. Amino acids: CASIKRQGLYEQYF.

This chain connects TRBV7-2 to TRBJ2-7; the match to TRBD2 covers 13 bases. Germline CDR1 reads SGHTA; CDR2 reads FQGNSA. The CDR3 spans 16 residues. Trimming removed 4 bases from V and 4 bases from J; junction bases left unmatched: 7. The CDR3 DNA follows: TGTGCCAGCAGCTCACCGGGACTAGCGGGATTGTACGAGCAGTACTTC. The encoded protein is CASSSPGLAGLYEQYF.

The CDR3 nucleotides are TGCAGCGTTGACTTCGCCTGGGGGCCTGAAGCTTTCTTT. Protein sequence: CSVDFAWGPEAFF. V usage is TRBV29-1 and J usage is TRBJ1-1; D might be TRBD1 (6 bases). V was pared by 3 bases and J by 6 bases, with 14 bases between. The CDR3 covers 13 residues. Germline V gene data show CDR1 as SQVTM and CDR2 as ANQGSEA.

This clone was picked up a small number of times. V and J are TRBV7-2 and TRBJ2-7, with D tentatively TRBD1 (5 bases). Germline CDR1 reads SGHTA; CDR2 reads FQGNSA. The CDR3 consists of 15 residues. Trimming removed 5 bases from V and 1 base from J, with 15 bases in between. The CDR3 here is CASSIYGAGSYEQYF. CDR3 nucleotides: TGTGCCAGCAGCATCTATGGGGCAGGATCCTACGAGCAGTACTTC.